Following are 18 T cell receptor beta chains from one sample sequenced in a study of cytomegalovirus exposure and HLA in healthy donors. With 60 Vbeta and 13 Jbeta primers, the PCR was carried out. The assay was immunoSEQ multiplex PCR, and TCRdb's table has in-frame clones only and misses some. The sample has 90,000 to 120,000 clones; 60% to 75% are singletons. The sample taken for sequencing was PBMCs. These receptors were obtained from a man between 25 and 39 years old in good health and CMV-seronegative.

The chain carries TRBV6-1 and TRBJ2-1, with TRBD2 matching over 9 bases. Germline V gene data show CDR1 as MNHNS and CDR2 as SASEGT. This CDR3 contains 14 residues. V trimming: 6 bases; J trimming: 9 bases; junction bases outside the gene matches: 9. The CDR3 loop is CASRAPGLAGEQFF. DNA for the CDR3: TGTGCCAGCAGGGCACCGGGACTAGCAGGTGAGCAGTTCTTC.

The chain has TRBV7-8 and TRBJ2-7; D is possibly TRBD2 (6 bases). The CDR3 has 14 residues. Germline CDR1 SGHVS, CDR2 FQNEAQ. Trimming took 0 bases from V and 3 from J, leaving 9 bases between them. CDR3 sequence (DNA): TGTGCCAGCAGCTTAGCACTAGCCCACTACGAGCAGTACTTC. It is translated as CASSLALAHYEQYF.

The chain employs TRBV5-1 and TRBJ2-5; D might be TRBD2 (5 bases). The CDR3 sequence is 14 residues long. Trimming left V 4 bases short and J 4 bases short, with 14 bases between. Germline V gene lookup returns CDR1 SGHRS and CDR2 YFSETQ. DNA of the CDR3: TGCGCCAGCAGCCACTTAGAGGGTTCAGAGACCCAGTACTTC. This sequence encodes CASSHLEGSETQYF. The full variable domain, with the rest looked up from reference TRBV5-1 and TRBJ2-5, is KAGVTQTPRYLIKTRGQQVTLSCSPISGHRSVSWYQQTPGQGLQFLFEYFSETQRNKGNFPGRFSGRQFSNSRSEMNVSTLELGDSALYLCASSHLEGSETQYFGPGTRLLVL.

The chain combines TRBV7-2 with TRBJ2-3; 9 bases agree with TRBD2. Trimming took 5 bases from V and 6 from J; bases not matched to a gene: 15. The CDR3 length is 17 residues. Germline loops: CDR1 SGHTA, CDR2 FQGNSA. The CDR3 sequence: CASSLFAGGAGEDTQYF. CDR3 bases: TGTGCCAGCAGCCTATTCGCGGGGGGGGCGGGAGAGGATACGCAGTATTTT.

V gene TRBV5-1 combines with J gene TRBJ2-7; 9 bases fit TRBD2. This CDR3 comprises 16 residues. V trimming: 0 bases; J trimming: 3 bases; junction bases outside the gene matches: 7. Germline V gives CDR1 SGHRS, CDR2 YFSETQ. In DNA, the CDR3 is TGCGCCAGCAGCTTGGTCGGGATAGCGGGAGACTACGAGCAGTACTTC. Its translation is CASSLVGIAGDYEQYF.

The rearrangement uses TRBV18 and TRBJ1-4, with 8 bases lining up with TRBD1. The CDR3 spans 14 residues. V trimming: 3 bases; J trimming: 11 bases; junction bases outside the gene matches: 8. CDR1 is KGHSH, CDR2 LQKENI, per germline. Written as DNA, the CDR3 is TGTGCCAGCTCACCTGGACAGGGCACACGGAAACTGTTTTTT. The encoded protein is CASSPGQGTRKLFF. Together with reference TRBV18 and TRBJ1-4, the CDR3 gives the full variable domain: NAGVMQNPRHLVRRRGQEARLRCSPMKGHSHVYWYRQLPEEGLKFMVYLQKENIIDESGMPKERFSAEFPKEGPSILRIQQVVRGDSAAYFCASSPGQGTRKLFFGSGTQLSVL.

The J gene is TRBJ2-5, the V gene TRBV28; 10 bases are a match to TRBD1. This CDR3 comprises 15 residues. Germline V gene data show CDR1 as MDHEN and CDR2 as SYDVKM. The trim removed 4 bases at V and 1 base at J, leaving 3 bases unmatched. DNA of the CDR3: TGTGCCAGCAGTTCTGACAGGGGGCTCCAAGAGACCCAGTACTTC. Protein product: CASSSDRGLQETQYF.

V usage is TRBV7-9 and J usage is TRBJ2-1, with D possibly TRBD2 on 5 matching bases. CDR1 and CDR2 from the germline V gene are SEHNR and FQNEAQ (reference sequence). This CDR3 has 12 amino acids. The V end was cut by 5 bases, the J end by 7 bases, with 9 bases between. The CDR3 DNA reads as TGTGCCAGCAGCCCACTAGGGAATGAGCAGTTCTTC. Protein product: CASSPLGNEQFF.

The V and J genes are TRBV5-6 and TRBJ2-5, with a tentative D call TRBD2 (5 bases). V was trimmed by 2 bases and J by 2 bases, leaving 13 bases between them. The germline gives CDR1 SGHDT, CDR2 YYEEEE. This CDR3 spans 15 amino acids. The CDR3 region is CASSFGLNGQETQYF. CDR3 DNA sequence: TGTGCCAGCAGCTTTGGACTGAATGGACAAGAGACCCAGTACTTC.

This clone turned up a few times. This chain joins TRBV28 and TRBJ1-1; 8 bases agree with TRBD1. The CDR3 runs to 15 residues. The germline gives CDR1 MDHEN, CDR2 SYDVKM. The V segment lost 6 bases and the J segment 5 bases; nucleotides outside the gene matches: 11. The CDR3 here is CASRNYQGARTEAFF. CDR3 sequence (DNA): TGTGCCAGCAGAAACTACCAGGGGGCGAGGACTGAAGCTTTCTTT.

DNA for the CDR3: TGTGCCAGCAGGCCCCAGGGGGCGGGAACTGATGGCTACACCTTC. It codes for CASRPQGAGTDGYTF. This chain uses TRBV28 with TRBJ1-2; 8 nucleotides match TRBD1. The CDR3 extends over 15 amino acids. Trimming removed 6 bases from V and 6 bases from J; junction bases left unmatched: 12. Looked up from germline, CDR1 is MDHEN and CDR2 is SYDVKM.

The chain employs TRBV28 and TRBJ2-1; 14 bases align to TRBD2. The junction had 6 bases not matched to a gene; V was cut back by 3 bases and J by 8 bases. CDR3 size: 16 residues. The germline V gene encodes CDR1 MDHEN and CDR2 SYDVKM. This chain's CDR3 is CASSLAGTSGSHEQFF. Written as DNA, the CDR3 is TGTGCCAGCAGTTTGGCCGGGACTAGCGGGAGTCATGAGCAGTTCTTC.

The CDR3 sequence: CASSLSSGDRGQYF. CDR3 bases: TGTGCCAGCAGCCTCTCTAGCGGGGATCGGGGGCAGTACTTC. The rearrangement uses TRBV7-6 and TRBJ2-7; 9 nucleotides agree with TRBD2. CDR1 and CDR2 (germline): SGHVS, FNYEAQ. Trimming removed 5 bases from V and 9 bases from J; junction bases left unmatched: 11. The CDR3 length is 14 residues.

Worth noting for this clone: A junction boundary mismatches the germline segment, possibly from a read error. CDR3 residues: CSAQVINTEELFF. CDR3 bases: TGCAGCGCACAGGTGATCAACACCGAGGAGCTGTTTTTT. The chain uses TRBV29-1 and TRBJ2-2; perhaps TRBD1 as D (5 bases). This CDR3 has 13 amino acids. The germline V gene has CDR1 SQVTM and CDR2 ANQGSEA.

The J gene is TRBJ2-7, the V gene TRBV12-5; 13 positions match TRBD2. CDR3 length equals 17 residues. Losses at the gene ends were 7 bases for V and 3 bases for J; bases not matched to a gene: 12. Germline CDR1 is LGHNT and CDR2 is FRNRAP. The CDR3 DNA is TGTGCTAGTGTCCGAGGACTAGCGGGAGTTTATGGCTACGAGCAGTACTTC. Protein sequence: CASVRGLAGVYGYEQYF. The complete variable domain, with remaining parts taken from reference TRBV12-5 and TRBJ2-7, reads DARVTQTPRHKVTEMGQEVTMRCQPILGHNTVFWYRQTMMQGLELLAYFRNRAPLDDSGMPKDRFSAEMPDATLATLKIQPSEPRDSAVYFCASVRGLAGVYGYEQYFGPGTRLTVT.

This clone was recorded a few times. The rearrangement uses TRBV19 and TRBJ2-1; D not resolved. Germline lookup yields CDR1 LNHDA and CDR2 SQIVND (reference sequence). V lost 7 bases and J lost 0, with 16 bases in between. The CDR3 has 16 residues. CDR3 residues: CASTLSEPSSYNEQFF. The CDR3 coding sequence is TGTGCCAGTACGCTATCCGAACCTAGCTCCTACAATGAGCAGTTCTTC.

This rearrangement joins TRBV6-1 to TRBJ1-2; 7 nucleotides line up with TRBD1. The ends lost 6 bases at V and 12 bases at J; junction bases unmatched: 4. Looked up from germline, CDR1 is MNHNS and CDR2 is SASEGT. There are 10 residues in the CDR3. The CDR3 region has the DNA TGTGCCAGCAGCTTACAGGGGCACACCTTC. Amino acid sequence: CASSLQGHTF.

The rearrangement links TRBV28 to TRBJ2-7; 9 positions agree with TRBD1. The CDR3 totals 16 residues. Germline V lookup: CDR1 MDHEN, CDR2 SYDVKM. With 6 bases clipped from V and 0 bases from J, the junction kept 9 bases outside the gene matches. The CDR3, as DNA: TGTGCCAGCAGGGGTACCGGGACAGGGATCTCCTACGAGCAGTACTTC. It translates to CASRGTGTGISYEQYF.